This T cell receptor (beta chain) was found in a study of cytomegalovirus exposure and HLA in healthy donors. Study summary: Caucasian-associated ancestry cluster membership applied to 75% to 85% of several hundred genotyped donors. The study's findings and limits: With DRB1 most and HLA-C fewest, TCR association rates differed between HLA loci in a later analysis. Further analysis was carried out later, and it showed several of the most significant clusters appearing linked to common viral pathogens.

This clone was seen only a few times. Its antigen is still unknown. The PCR contained 60 Vbeta and 13 Jbeta primers. Profiling relied on immunoSEQ multiplex PCR, and the TCRdb table lists in-frame clones only, not all of them. The sample records a few hundred thousand clones, 84% being singletons. The CDR3 loop spans 15 amino acids. The ends lost 4 bases at V and 5 bases at J; junction bases unmatched: 8. Germline CDR1 reads MDHEN; CDR2 reads SYDVKM. This TCR was recovered from a woman aged 40 to 50 in good health and CMV-seropositive. The rearrangement uses TRBV28 and TRBJ1-1; 9 bases line up with TRBD1. The material sequenced was PBMCs. The CDR3 is CASSSTRDRVTEAFF. Here the CDR3 DNA reads TGTGCCAGCAGTTCAACCCGGGACAGGGTAACTGAAGCTTTCTTT.